These 27 T cell receptor beta chains came from one sample sequenced in a study of T cells in Graves' hyperthyroidism and ophthalmopathy. The CDR3 regions of TCR beta were amplified from RNA transcripts. TCR CDR3 underwent first-round RT-PCR with the HTBI primer set. Each CDR3 protein is one row after TCRdb ran MiXCR on the multiplex PCR reads. The table has about 400,000 distinct CDR3 sequences, roughly 14% seen once. Sequencing used blood. These receptors were obtained from a woman younger than 30 with Graves' hyperthyroidism.

The gene calls are TRBV4-3 and TRBJ1-1; D is unclear. This CDR3 region has 13 residues. The germline V gene encodes CDR1 LGHNA and CDR2 YSLEER. Trimming took 4 bases from V and 1 from J, leaving 7 bases between them. CDR3 protein: CASSPLENTEAFF. CDR3 sequence (DNA): TGCGCCAGCAGCCCCTTAGAGAACACTGAAGCTTTCTTT.

In its sample, this clonotype was seen many times. The chain employs TRBV11-2 and TRBJ2-2; TRBD2 agrees at 7 bases. Germline loops: CDR1 SGHAT, CDR2 FQNNGV. CDR3 size: 16 residues. The V gene end was trimmed by 5 bases and the J gene end by 3 bases; junction bases not matched to a gene: 9. CDR3 sequence reads: CASSPEGGVYTGELFF. Written as DNA, the CDR3 is TGTGCCAGCAGCCCCGAGGGAGGGGTCTACACCGGGGAGCTGTTTTTT.

This clonotype was detected a few times. This sequence joins TRBV6-1 and TRBJ1-5; TRBD1 aligns across 10 bases. Germline trimming cut 10 bases from V and 6 bases from J; bases unmatched to any gene: 15. This CDR3 is 16 amino acids long. CDR1 is MNHNS, CDR2 SASEGT, per germline. The CDR3 loop reads CATSTGTGELGQPQHF. DNA of the CDR3: TGTGCCACCAGCACCGGGACAGGGGAGTTGGGTCAGCCCCAGCATTTT.

This clonotype has a count of ten or more. The chain uses TRBV5-1 and TRBJ2-7, with D possibly matching TRBD2 (5 bases). The CDR3 is 14 amino acids. The germline V gene has CDR1 SGHRS and CDR2 YFSETQ. Trimming pared 2 bases from V and 2 bases from J, leaving 11 bases between. In DNA, the CDR3 is TGCGCCAGCAGCTTCGGCGGGCCCGCCTACGAGCAGTACTTC. It yields the protein CASSFGGPAYEQYF.

The table lists this clonotype with many counts. The V and J genes are TRBV18 and TRBJ1-1; 8 positions match TRBD1. The CDR3 spans 14 residues. Trimming took 3 bases from V and 3 from J; bases not matched to a gene: 3. CDR1 is KGHSH and CDR2 is LQKENI in the germline V gene. The CDR3 region is CASSPGRGHTEAFF. The CDR3 DNA reads as TGTGCCAGCTCACCGGGCAGGGGGCACACTGAAGCTTTCTTT. Variable domain in full (rest from reference TRBV18 and TRBJ1-1): NAGVMQNPRHLVRRRGQEARLRCSPMKGHSHVYWYRQLPEEGLKFMVYLQKENIIDESGMPKERFSAEFPKEGPSILRIQQVVRGDSAAYFCASSPGRGHTEAFFGQGTRLTVV.

This clonotype appeared a few times. The conserved final phenylalanine or tryptophan is absent from the CDR3, which likely points to a read error. The V call is TRBV14, the J call TRBJ1-1; D remains unclear. CDR3 size: 14 residues. V lost 3 bases to trimming and J lost 6 bases, with 14 bases between them. Looked up from germline, CDR1 is SGHDN and CDR2 is FVKESK. Written as DNA, the CDR3 is TGTGCCAGCAGCCAGGGCCAAGGAGGCGCTGAAGCTTTCTCT. Amino acid sequence: CASSQGQGGAEAFS.

In its sample, this clonotype was seen many times. This chain links TRBV28 with TRBJ1-2; TRBD1 aligns across 8 bases. The V segment lost 6 bases and the J segment 8 bases; nucleotides outside the gene matches: 8. This CDR3 comprises 13 residues. Germline V CDR1 and CDR2: MDHEN, SYDVKM. The CDR3 here is CASRTGTGKGYTF. CDR3 sequence (DNA): TGTGCCAGCAGGACCGGGACAGGAAAAGGCTACACCTTC.

This clonotype was detected only once. The chain links TRBV5-1 to TRBJ1-5; D gene ambiguous. V lost 3 bases and J lost 6, with 13 bases in between. Germline V gives CDR1 SGHRS, CDR2 YFSETQ. This CDR3 has 14 amino acids. The CDR3 bases are TGCGCCAGCAGCTCGGGAACCCGGGGTCAGCCCCAGCATTTT. It specifies CASSSGTRGQPQHF.

This clonotype was seen many times. The chain employs TRBV28 and TRBJ2-2; 7 bases fit TRBD1. Per germline, CDR1 MDHEN and CDR2 SYDVKM. The CDR3 is made up of 17 amino acids. V shed 7 bases, J shed 4 bases, and the junction held 15 bases outside the gene matches. The CDR3: CASMGPQGLRLTGELFF. The DNA of the CDR3 is TGTGCCAGCATGGGCCCACAGGGGCTCAGACTCACCGGGGAGCTGTTTTTT.

The V call is TRBV5-1, the J call TRBJ2-7, with 7 bases aligning to TRBD1. With V trimmed by 4 bases and J by 3 bases, 7 bases remained unmatched. Germline V gene lookup returns CDR1 SGHRS and CDR2 YFSETQ. The CDR3 runs 14 residues. In DNA form, the CDR3 reads TGCGCCAGCAGCGGCCGGACAGGAAACTACGAGCAGTACTTC. Protein product: CASSGRTGNYEQYF.

The CDR3: CASSPGLLGPNSGNTIYF. In nucleotides, the CDR3 is TGCGCCAGCAGCCCCGGGTTATTGGGACCAAACTCTGGAAACACCATATATTTT. V usage is TRBV5-1 and J usage is TRBJ1-3, with D maybe TRBD1 (5 bases). Trimming cost V 4 bases and J 0 bases, with 20 bases left between them. Per germline, CDR1 SGHRS and CDR2 YFSETQ. This CDR3 has 18 residues. Complete variable domain (other parts from reference TRBV5-1 and TRBJ1-3): KAGVTQTPRYLIKTRGQQVTLSCSPISGHRSVSWYQQTPGQGLQFLFEYFSETQRNKGNFPGRFSGRQFSNSRSEMNVSTLELGDSALYLCASSPGLLGPNSGNTIYFGEGSWLTVV.

This clonotype was seen at least ten times. The gene calls are TRBV4-3 and TRBJ1-5; perhaps TRBD1 as D (5 bases). The CDR3 spans 14 residues. Germline V gives CDR1 LGHNA, CDR2 YSLEER. V was clipped by 0 bases and J by 7 bases, with 10 bases between them. The CDR3 sequence: CASSQESGLQPQHF. The CDR3, as DNA: TGCGCCAGCAGCCAAGAGTCAGGGTTACAGCCCCAGCATTTT.

The sample holds many counts of this clonotype. The chain carries TRBV5-1 and TRBJ2-5; D could derive from TRBD1 or TRBD2 (5 bases each). The germline V gene has CDR1 SGHRS and CDR2 YFSETQ. This CDR3 has 14 residues. Trimming left V 0 bases short and J 6 bases short, with 12 bases between. The CDR3 region has the DNA TGCGCCAGCAGCTTGGGTGAGGGGTTGAAGACCCAGTACTTC. Protein product: CASSLGEGLKTQYF.

The chain uses TRBV20-1 and TRBJ1-5; D perhaps matches TRBD1 (6 bases). The V gene lost 1 base and the J gene lost 3 bases, with 13 bases spanning the gap. Germline assignment: CDR1 DFQATT and CDR2 SNEGSKA (reference sequence). The CDR3 totals 15 residues. The CDR3 loop reads CSARAGARANQPQHF. In DNA form, the CDR3 reads TGCAGTGCTAGAGCGGGGGCGCGGGCCAATCAGCCCCAGCATTTT.

This clonotype was observed a few times. This CDR3 is CASSSLTLRETQYF. CDR3 nucleotides: TGTGCCAGCAGTTCCCTGACCCTTAGGGAGACCCAGTACTTC. The gene calls are TRBV6-1 and TRBJ2-5; D is uncertain. Germline CDR1 MNHNS, CDR2 SASEGT. The ends were cut back, 5 bases at V and 5 bases at J, with 15 bases in the middle. This CDR3 contains 14 residues.

This clonotype was observed many times. The chain joins TRBV27 to TRBJ2-1; 8 nucleotides agree with TRBD2. V gave up 6 bases and J gave up 8 bases; unmatched junction bases: 12. Germline CDR1 reads MNHEY; CDR2 reads SMNVEV (reference sequence). This CDR3 contains 15 residues. This chain's CDR3 is CASSLVGRGAYEQFF. The CDR3 DNA reads as TGTGCCAGCAGCCTCGTGGGGCGGGGGGCCTATGAGCAGTTCTTC.

In its sample, this clonotype was seen many times. The genes are TRBV6-1 and TRBJ1-5, with D maybe TRBD1 (6 bases). V lost 5 bases, J lost 2 bases, and 13 bases lay in between. This CDR3 comprises 15 residues. CDR1 and CDR2 from the germline V gene are MNHNS and SASEGT. CDR3 amino acids: CASSYSTGRNQPQHF. CDR3 sequence (DNA): TGTGCCAGCAGTTACAGTACAGGGCGCAATCAGCCCCAGCATTTT.

At least ten counts were recorded for this clonotype. The chain couples TRBV20-1 to TRBJ1-1; D remains unclear. Per germline, CDR1 DFQATT and CDR2 SNEGSKA (reference sequence). CDR3 length equals 13 residues. The V end was cut by 5 bases, the J end by 4 bases, with 14 bases between. The CDR3 loop is CSAGWGLGTEAFF. CDR3 DNA sequence: TGCAGTGCTGGCTGGGGTTTGGGCACTGAAGCTTTCTTT.

This clonotype was seen ten or more times. The chain recombines TRBV20-1 with TRBJ2-1; TRBD2 might be the D (5 bases). The length of the CDR3 is 14 residues. Germline lookup yields CDR1 DFQATT and CDR2 SNEGSKA (reference sequence). The ends were cut back, 3 bases at V and 10 bases at J, with 19 bases in the middle. CDR3 amino acids: CSASYAGLPWEQFF. The CDR3 bases are TGCAGTGCTAGCTACGCCGGACTCCCGTGGGAGCAGTTCTTC.

This clonotype came up a few times. V and J are TRBV5-5 and TRBJ1-4; D not resolved. Germline values: CDR1 SGHKS, CDR2 YYEKEE (reference sequence). The V and J ends lost 4 bases and 7 bases respectively, with 17 bases between them. This CDR3 comprises 15 residues. The CDR3 bases are TGTGCCAGCAGCCATTATGGGGTATTGGGTGAAAAACTGTTTTTT. It specifies CASSHYGVLGEKLFF.

This clonotype was detected only once. The genes are TRBV10-3 and TRBJ1-1; 11 positions match TRBD1. The CDR3 runs 18 residues. The trim removed 4 bases at V and 4 bases at J, leaving 14 bases unmatched. Germline lookup yields CDR1 ENHRY and CDR2 SYGVKD. The CDR3 coding sequence is TGTGCCATCAGTGGAGGGGGACAGGGGGTCGGAATGAGCACTGAAGCTTTCTTT. This encodes CAISGGGQGVGMSTEAFF.

The table lists this clonotype with a few counts. The rearrangement links TRBV7-6 to TRBJ2-7, with D unresolved. The CDR3 consists of 13 residues. V lost 9 bases and J lost 6, with 18 bases in between. Germline assignment: CDR1 SGHVS and CDR2 FNYEAQ. The CDR3 DNA sequence: TGTGCCAGTGGCTTGGGCGCTACCCGCGAGCAGTACTTC. This gives the protein CASGLGATREQYF.

V is TRBV14 and J is TRBJ2-3; D could derive from TRBD1 or TRBD2 (6 bases each). The CDR3 has 15 residues. Looked up from germline, CDR1 is SGHDN and CDR2 is FVKESK. V lost 3 bases, J lost 4 bases, and 14 bases lay in between. The CDR3 is CASSQEGGPADTQYF. The CDR3 DNA reads TGTGCCAGCAGCCAGGAGGGGGGCCCGGCAGATACGCAGTATTTT.

This clonotype was detected many times. This rearrangement joins TRBV6-2 or TRBV6-3 to TRBJ2-3, with D unresolved. Germline CDR1 and CDR2: MNHEY and SVGEGT. The CDR3 length is 13 residues. V was shortened by 6 bases and J by 5 bases, with 12 bases between the two germline ends. CDR3 nucleotides: TGTGCCAGCAGATCCTGGGTCGGAGATACGCAGTATTTT. This sequence encodes CASRSWVGDTQYF.

The table lists this clonotype with many counts. The chain has TRBV27 and TRBJ1-1; tentative D call: TRBD1 (5 bases). Germline V gives CDR1 MNHEY, CDR2 SMNVEV (reference sequence). The CDR3 consists of 14 residues. The V gene lost 2 bases and the J gene lost 4 bases, with 11 bases spanning the gap. CDR3 protein: CASSLGAVGTEAFF. DNA for the CDR3: TGTGCCAGCAGTTTAGGGGCGGTCGGCACTGAAGCTTTCTTT.

The chain carries TRBV6-1 and TRBJ1-2, with 7 bases identical to TRBD1. CDR1 is MNHNS and CDR2 is SASEGT in the germline V gene. The CDR3 is made up of 14 amino acids. J gave up 3 bases and V 7 bases, and 8 bases lay outside the gene matches. DNA for the CDR3: TGTGCCAGCAACGCACAGGGGTTCCACTATGGCTACACCTTC. As protein: CASNAQGFHYGYTF.

The V call is TRBV19, the J call TRBJ1-1; D unresolved. Germline assignment: CDR1 LNHDA and CDR2 SQIVND (reference sequence). This CDR3 spans 13 amino acids. V lost 5 bases to trimming and J lost 2 bases, with 9 bases between them. CDR3 DNA sequence: TGTGCCAGTAGTGATATACGAAACACTGAAGCTTTCTTT. Protein sequence: CASSDIRNTEAFF.